The present entry profiles one T cell receptor beta chain with its context. The time point denotes: time of PML onset. Assay: immunoSEQ multiplex PCR; the TCRdb copy retains only in-frame clones and omits some. This sample carries some 31,000 clones, roughly 84% of them seen once, and the ten largest clones take around 2.9%. The sample originates from a study of multiple sclerosis patients with progressive multifocal leukoencephalopathy. Per the germline V gene, CDR1 is MNHEY and CDR2 is SVGAGI. The V segment lost 8 bases and the J segment 5 bases; nucleotides outside the gene matches: 8. The CDR3 sequence is 13 residues long.

V is TRBV6-5 and J is TRBJ2-7; TRBD2 matches at 8 bases. The specimen was PBMCs, collected from a patient treated with natalizumab. The receptor comes from a human donor with progressive multifocal leukoencephalopathy. CDR3 coding DNA: TGTGCCAGCCGGCCGGGAGGGGTAAACGAGCAGTACTTC. Its translation is CASRPGGVNEQYF.